This T cell receptor (beta chain) emerged from a study of beta chain features in type 1 diabetes. Study overall: Across all samples, some 110 million sorted cells were examined.

The authors sorted CD4+ naive, central memory, regulatory and stem cell-like memory cells via CD45RO/CCR7/CD25/CD127/CD95/CD27. The V and J ends lost 1 base and 3 bases respectively, with 7 bases between them. This CDR3 has 13 amino acids. CDR1 KGHSH and CDR2 LQKENI come from the germline V gene. Study-level points and caveats: It was not settled here whether HLA type affects TCRB rearrangement. Shortening of TCRB CDR3s, moderate but significant, appeared in all four CD4+ subsets of Type 1 diabetes patients.

For this clone: Its antigen is still unknown.

Expressed TCRB transcripts were sequenced because the entire RNA isolate underwent reverse transcription. Repertoires were generated with immunoSEQ multiplex PCR, while TCRdb's copy carries only in-frame clones and drops some. The table shows about 620,000 clones, with roughly 15% occurring only once. This clonotype was obtained from a man between 18 and 35 years old in good health. Material for sequencing was naive CD4+ T cells from blood. The rearrangement uses TRBV18 and TRBJ2-7; D gene unclear. The CDR3 DNA follows: TGTGCCAGCTCACCACATCCCAACTACGAGCAGTACTTC. This translates into CASSPHPNYEQYF.